This is a list of T cell receptor beta chains from one sample in a study of Tregs in tolerant kidney transplant recipients. The method was immunoSEQ multiplex PCR; TCRdb's version includes in-frame clones alone and lacks a portion of them. The data contain about 81,000 clones, roughly 90% of them seen just once; the ten biggest clones take up around 1.4%. The sample consisted of CD4+ T cells from blood (PBMCs), taken 24 months after the transplant. The receptors here all came from a human patient who received a combined kidney and bone marrow transplant. The graft donor may be the source of some T cells. Both conserved end residues are trimmed from each CDR3.

CDR3aa: ASSTVRFRTSGGSYNEQF
j_gene: TRBJ2-1
len: 18
v_gene: TRBV19

CDR3aa: ASSVTAAWEKLF
j_gene: TRBJ1-4
len: 12
v_gene: TRBV19

CDR3aa: ASSLSGGSYNEQF
j_gene: TRBJ2-1
len: 13
v_gene: TRBV7-2

CDR3aa: ASSFVQGSYQPQH
j_gene: TRBJ1-5
len: 13
v_gene: TRBV28

CDR3aa: ASSQGAETQY
j_gene: TRBJ2-5
len: 10
v_gene: TRBV4-3

CDR3aa: ASSGTGKETQY
j_gene: TRBJ2-5
len: 11
v_gene: TRBV9

CDR3aa: ASSTLGTTGVNIQY
j_gene: TRBJ2-4
len: 14
v_gene: TRBV11-2

CDR3aa: ASSPRGDRGISYEQY
j_gene: TRBJ2-7
len: 15
v_gene: TRBV18

CDR3aa: ASSWGGVTQFYEQY
j_gene: TRBJ2-7
len: 14
v_gene: TRBV5-1

CDR3aa: ASSITPPGYNEQF
j_gene: TRBJ2-1
len: 13
v_gene: TRBV19

CDR3aa: ASSFQSGGGNEQF
j_gene: TRBJ2-1
len: 13
v_gene: TRBV5-1

CDR3aa: ASSFTGEETQY
j_gene: TRBJ2-5
len: 11
v_gene: TRBV2

CDR3aa: ASSFRQSNYGYT
j_gene: TRBJ1-2
len: 12
v_gene: TRBV5-1

CDR3aa: ASSATSGGEETQY
j_gene: TRBJ2-5
len: 13
v_gene: TRBV5-4

CDR3aa: ASSWALAGGDEQY
j_gene: TRBJ2-7
len: 13
v_gene: TRBV5-1

CDR3aa: ASSEEVSGGSVMNTEAF
j_gene: TRBJ1-1
len: 17
v_gene: TRBV10-1

CDR3aa: ASSLRSLGGGYSGGYT
j_gene: TRBJ1-2
len: 16
v_gene: TRBV7-2

CDR3aa: ASSLAHRGTYT
j_gene: TRBJ1-2
len: 11
v_gene: TRBV28

CDR3aa: ASREGVHYGYT
j_gene: TRBJ1-2
len: 11
v_gene: TRBV7-2

CDR3aa: ASSFPGRAWSYNEQF
j_gene: TRBJ2-1
len: 15
v_gene: TRBV28

CDR3aa: ASGFWGGDDEQY
j_gene: TRBJ2-7
len: 12
v_gene: TRBV12-5

CDR3aa: ASSTERNQPQH
j_gene: TRBJ1-5
len: 11
v_gene: TRBV5-8

CDR3aa: ASSQIPSQVAIEQF
j_gene: TRBJ2-1
len: 14
v_gene: TRBV4-1

CDR3aa: ASSLPYRSDTQY
j_gene: TRBJ2-3
len: 12
v_gene: TRBV4-2

CDR3aa: ASSLTGGYAGELF
j_gene: TRBJ2-2
len: 13
v_gene: TRBV11-2

CDR3aa: ASSLGVSGQETQY
j_gene: TRBJ2-5
len: 13
v_gene: TRBV11-3

CDR3aa: ASSLPPSGGEQY
j_gene: TRBJ2-7
len: 12
v_gene: TRBV5-6

CDR3aa: ASSNPHGAQY
j_gene: TRBJ2-5
len: 10
v_gene: TRBV19